These 10 T cell receptor beta chains came from one sample sequenced in a study of T cell repertoires in cytomegalovirus infection. Each CDR3 protein gets one entry after TCRdb re-called the reads with MiXCR. The sample includes hundreds of thousands of distinct CDR3 sequences, about 17% of them seen just once. The material sequenced was PBMCs. The receptors come from a human donor in good health (CMV status not recorded). Some clones in this sample may be carry-over from other donors' samples.

This chain uses TRBV11-2 with TRBJ2-3; 8 bases align to TRBD2. Unmatched junction bases numbered 8, after V lost 5 bases and J lost 4 bases. Germline V CDR1 and CDR2: SGHAT, FQNNGV. This CDR3 region has 15 residues. CDR3 residues: CASSRNGGASDTQYF. CDR3 nucleotides: TGTGCCAGCAGCCGCAACGGGGGGGCCTCAGATACGCAGTATTTT.

The V call is TRBV7-2, the J call TRBJ2-5, with D possibly being TRBD1 (5 bases). The germline V and J ends were trimmed by 3 bases and 2 bases, with 10 bases remaining between them. From germline, CDR1 is SGHTA and CDR2 FQGNSA. There are 14 residues in the CDR3. This CDR3 is CASSFRGGQETQYF. The DNA for the CDR3 is TGTGCCAGCAGCTTTAGGGGCGGACAAGAGACCCAGTACTTC.

This chain uses TRBV12-3 or TRBV12-4 with TRBJ2-3; 9 bases are a match to TRBD1. The CDR3 extends over 15 amino acids. Trimming at V came to 6 bases and at J to 4 bases, leaving 8 bases not matched to a gene. The chain's CDR3 is CASRNRDRDADTQYF. CDR3 in DNA: TGTGCCAGCAGGAACCGGGACAGGGACGCAGATACGCAGTATTTT.

V gene TRBV18 combines with J gene TRBJ1-4; D remains unclear. V lost 4 bases and J lost 7, with 16 bases in between. Germline assignment: CDR1 KGHSH and CDR2 LQKENI. CDR3 length equals 15 residues. The CDR3, as DNA: TGTGCCAGCTCACTTAACAGCGATTTAGGTGAAAAACTGTTTTTT. This gives the protein CASSLNSDLGEKLFF.

This clonotype was seen only a few times. The chain employs TRBV30 and TRBJ1-5; 10 bases agree with TRBD1. CDR1 and CDR2 (germline): GTSNPN, SVGIG (reference sequence). J lost 1 base, V lost 4 bases, and 16 bases had no gene match. The CDR3 consists of 19 residues. CDR3 protein: CAWMADSAGQGISNQPQHF. In nucleotides, the CDR3 is TGTGCCTGGATGGCCGATTCTGCGGGACAGGGGATAAGCAATCAGCCCCAGCATTTT.

This clonotype was seen more than once but under ten times. The chain uses TRBV18 and TRBJ2-3, with 10 bases matching TRBD2. CDR3 length: 18 residues. The germline V gene encodes CDR1 KGHSH and CDR2 LQKENI. The V and J ends lost 0 bases and 2 bases, in that order; junction bases with no gene match: 8. CDR3 bases: TGTGCCAGCTCACCACCTTTGCTAGCGGGGGACCACACAGATACGCAGTATTTT. Translated: CASSPPLLAGDHTDTQYF.

The chain uses TRBV24-1 and TRBJ2-2; D remains ambiguous. This CDR3 is built from 14 residues. In germline, CDR1 is KGHDR, CDR2 SFDVKD. The V end was cut by 4 bases, the J end by 1 base, with 6 bases between. CDR3 region: CATSENVNTGELFF. The CDR3 DNA sequence: TGTGCCACCAGTGAAAACGTGAACACCGGGGAGCTGTTTTTT.

This clonotype has only a few counts. J is TRBJ2-3 and V is TRBV9; D not certain. V dropped 3 bases and J dropped 2 bases, with 16 bases sitting between them. CDR1 is SGDLS and CDR2 is YYNGEE in the germline V gene. This CDR3 comprises 16 residues. The CDR3 DNA is TGTGCCAGCAGCGATAGTCCGTCCCTATTCACAGATACGCAGTATTTT. Its translation: CASSDSPSLFTDTQYF.

The V call is TRBV6-6, the J call TRBJ2-3, with 10 bases lining up with TRBD2. The CDR3 runs 18 residues. With 2 bases clipped from V and 4 bases from J, the junction kept 12 bases outside the gene matches. Germline assignment: CDR1 MNHNY and CDR2 SVGAGI (reference sequence). The chain's CDR3 is CASSYPTRGTSESDTQYF. CDR3 DNA: TGTGCCAGCAGTTACCCCACTCGTGGGACTAGCGAATCAGATACGCAGTATTTT.

V and J are TRBV7-6 and TRBJ2-3; D is undetermined. Between the trimmed V and J ends, which lost 1 base and 2 bases, there was a span of 16 bases. The CDR3 length is 17 residues. CDR1 SGHVS and CDR2 FNYEAQ come from the germline V gene. For the CDR3, the DNA is TGTGCCAGCAGCTTAGAACTTCGGTCCCTGTCCACAGATACGCAGTATTTT. Translating gives CASSLELRSLSTDTQYF.